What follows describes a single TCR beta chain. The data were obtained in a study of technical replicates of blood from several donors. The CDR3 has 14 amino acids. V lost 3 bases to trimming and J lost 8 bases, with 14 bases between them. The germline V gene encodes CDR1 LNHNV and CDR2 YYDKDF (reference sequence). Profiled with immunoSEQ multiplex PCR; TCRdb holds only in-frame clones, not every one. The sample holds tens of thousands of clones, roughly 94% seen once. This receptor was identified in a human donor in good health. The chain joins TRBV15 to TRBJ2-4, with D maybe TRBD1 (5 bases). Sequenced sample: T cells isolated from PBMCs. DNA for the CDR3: TGTGCCACCAGCAGTATCCAGGGTTTACACATTCAGTACTTC. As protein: CATSSIQGLHIQYF.